This T cell receptor beta chain stems from a study of blood T cell repertoires in COVID-19. On the study more broadly: COVID-19 samples, acute and convalescent, were from the United States, Italy and Spain. PBMCs, B-cell-depleted T cells, or T cells were the source of the cDNA or gDNA that made up the material.

The CDR3 runs 18 residues. Per the germline V gene, CDR1 is SGHNT and CDR2 is YYREEE (reference sequence). V lost 0 bases to trimming and J lost 8 bases; unmatched junction nucleotides: 10. Per the authors' pipeline: Using reference gene primer amplification, nucleated cell counts were estimated. The protocol was immunoSEQ multiplex PCR, while the TCRdb copy is restricted to in-frame clones and leaves out a portion. The V and J calls and clone size were taken over from that table, and D and trimming were inferred from the DNA. The table records more than 200,000 clones, around four fifths of them present only once.

The chain has TRBV5-4 and TRBJ2-1; 14 bases are a match to TRBD2. The material sequenced was peripheral blood. This receptor was obtained from a man in his forties or fifties with active or convalescent COVID-19. CDR3 sequence reads: CASSLALTTSGGAYEQFF. CDR3 bases: TGTGCCAGCAGCTTGGCCCTAACGACTAGCGGGGGGGCATATGAGCAGTTCTTC. Together with reference TRBV5-4 and TRBJ2-1, the CDR3 gives the full variable domain: ETGVTQSPTHLIKTRGQQVTLRCSSQSGHNTVSWYQQALGQGPQFIFQYYREEENGRGNFPPRFSGLQFPNYSSELNVNALELDDSALYLCASSLALTTSGGAYEQFFGPGTRLTVL.